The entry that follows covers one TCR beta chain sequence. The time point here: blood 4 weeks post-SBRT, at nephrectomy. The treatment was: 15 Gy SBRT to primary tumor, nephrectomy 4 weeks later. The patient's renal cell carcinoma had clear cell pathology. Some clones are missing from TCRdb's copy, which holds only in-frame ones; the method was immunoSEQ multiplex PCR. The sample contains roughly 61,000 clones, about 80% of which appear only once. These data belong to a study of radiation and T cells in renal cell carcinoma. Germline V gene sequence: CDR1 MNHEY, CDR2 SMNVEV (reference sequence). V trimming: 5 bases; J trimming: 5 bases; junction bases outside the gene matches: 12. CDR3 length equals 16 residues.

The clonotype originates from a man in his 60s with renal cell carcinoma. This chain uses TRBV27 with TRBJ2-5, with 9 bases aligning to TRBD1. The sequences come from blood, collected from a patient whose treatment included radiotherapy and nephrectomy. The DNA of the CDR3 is TGTGCCAGCAGTACGCGCCCTATCGGGACAGGGGAGACCCAGTACTTC. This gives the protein CASSTRPIGTGETQYF.